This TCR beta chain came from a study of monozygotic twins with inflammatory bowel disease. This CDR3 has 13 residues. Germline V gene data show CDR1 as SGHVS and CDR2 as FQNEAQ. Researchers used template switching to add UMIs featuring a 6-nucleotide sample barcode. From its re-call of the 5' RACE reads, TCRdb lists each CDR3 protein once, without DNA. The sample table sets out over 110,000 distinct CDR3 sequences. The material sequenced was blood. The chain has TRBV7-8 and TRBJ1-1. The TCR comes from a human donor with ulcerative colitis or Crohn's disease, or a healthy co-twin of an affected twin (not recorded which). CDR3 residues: CASSLMMGTEAFF.